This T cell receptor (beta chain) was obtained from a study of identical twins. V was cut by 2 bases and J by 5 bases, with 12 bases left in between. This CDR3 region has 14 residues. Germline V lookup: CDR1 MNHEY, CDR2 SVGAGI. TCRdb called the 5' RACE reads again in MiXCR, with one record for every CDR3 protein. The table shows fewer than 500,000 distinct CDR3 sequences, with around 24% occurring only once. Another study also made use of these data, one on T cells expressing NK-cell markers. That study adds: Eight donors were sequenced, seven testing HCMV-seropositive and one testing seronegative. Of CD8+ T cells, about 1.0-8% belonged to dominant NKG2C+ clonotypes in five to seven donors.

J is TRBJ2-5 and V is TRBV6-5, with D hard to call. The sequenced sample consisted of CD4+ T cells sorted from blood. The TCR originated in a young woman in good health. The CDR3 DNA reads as TGTGCCAGCAGTTACGGCCGGGCCCGTGAGACCCAGTACTTC. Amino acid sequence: CASSYGRARETQYF.